This T cell receptor beta chain was recorded in a study of blood T cell repertoires in COVID-19. Per germline, CDR1 SGHRS and CDR2 YFSETQ. This CDR3 is 14 amino acids long. V lost 0 bases and J lost 7, with 11 bases in between. As processed by the authors: The authors estimated nucleated cell counts from reference gene primer amplification. Sequencing was performed with immunoSEQ multiplex PCR; in TCRdb, only in-frame clones are kept and a portion is missing. The V and J calls and clone size come from that table; D and trimming were worked out from the DNA. The sample yields nearly 45,000 clones, about 88% seen once.

Sample: peripheral blood. The receptor's source is a human donor in a cohort sampled during active COVID-19. The V call is TRBV5-1, the J call TRBJ2-4; tentative D call: TRBD1 (5 bases). The DNA of the CDR3 is TGCGCCAGCAGCTTGGTGGGCAGGGATAACATTCAGTACTTC. This gives the protein CASSLVGRDNIQYF.